This T cell receptor beta chain was recovered during a study of cytomegalovirus exposure and HLA in healthy donors. The V gene end was trimmed by 0 bases and the J gene end by 0 bases; junction bases not matched to a gene: 5. This CDR3 has 17 amino acids. CDR1 LGHNA and CDR2 YSLEER come from the germline V gene. Primers: 60 Vbeta forward and 13 Jbeta reverse. The assay was immunoSEQ multiplex PCR, and TCRdb's table has in-frame clones only and misses some. The sample carries some 190,000 clones, around 81% recorded once. The sample holds one count of this clone. The V call is TRBV4-3, the J call TRBJ1-3, with TRBD1 matching over 7 bases. This clonotype was sampled from a man aged 18 to 30 in good health and CMV-seronegative. Sequencing used PBMCs. The CDR3 sequence is CASSQEGRGLSGNTIYF. In DNA, the CDR3 is TGCGCCAGCAGCCAAGAAGGAAGGGGGCTCTCTGGAAACACCATATATTTT.